Listed here is a single T cell receptor (beta chain). Its antigen is currently not known. One base away there is no much larger clone; base qualities are not given. Reads for this sample came from an Illumina HiSeq 2500. Quantitative 5'-RACE with molecular barcodes was used to prepare TCR beta libraries. In the source study's methods: A new computational method, built on a probabilistic model of VDJ rearrangement, was used to identify disease-linked TCR variants. TCRdb reran the public reads through fastp at Q25 and MiXCR, keeping productive beta chains. CDR3 protein duplicates are merged, each entry listing the most common genes and DNA. The V and J calls shown here were made by TCRdb, not taken from the authors' results. Within this sample are 400,000 or so distinct CDR3 sequences, with 25% to 30% of them counted one time only. Under 0.9% of the sample comes from the top ten. The sample is drawn from a study of CD8 T cells in ankylosing spondylitis (dated by TCRdb to 2016 to 2017). With respect to the entire study: The study profiled T cell receptor beta repertoires in healthy donors and ankylosing spondylitis patients to find disease-linked TCR variants. The whole study cohort included 108 healthy donors and around 25 ankylosing spondylitis patients. Peripheral blood was sampled, and synovial fluid was also collected from ankylosing spondylitis patients.

Beyond this particular receptor, the publication reports: Blood from ankylosing spondylitis patients appeared to be characterized by a TCR beta motif composed of about eight highly homologous amino acid variants. In peripheral blood, the disease-linked clones were found at relatively low frequencies and had a CD8+ phenotype. Some TCR beta motif variants had previously been reported in synovial fluid and blood of reactive arthritis patients, which suggested common disease-initiation mechanisms. According to the report, matched synovial fluid samples from ankylosing spondylitis patients were significantly enriched for the disease-linked clones.

For this chain, trimming is 7 bases at the V end and 2 bases at the J end, and the number of junction bases without a gene match is 8. In the germline V gene (reference sequence), CDR1 corresponds to SEHNR and CDR2 to FQNEAQ. Including cysteine and phenylalanine, the CDR3 has 17 amino acids. Of the read, only the CDR3 DNA is kept; its 51 bases are in frame from base 1. The rearranged segments are TRBV7-9 and TRBJ2-1, with 13 middle bases fitting TRBD2. This clonotype originated in a male donor with ankylosing spondylitis. The sequenced sample was blood, either unsorted or a sorted T cell fraction (not recorded which). Here is the DNA: TGTGCCAGCACCCCCGGGACTAGCGGGGATACCTACAATGAGCAGTTCTTC. Its translation reads: CASTPGTSGDTYNEQFF.